This T cell receptor beta chain comes out of a study of blood T cell repertoires in COVID-19 (dated by TCRdb to 2019 to 2021). Concerning the study at large: Samples covering the acute and convalescent phases of COVID-19 were provided by collaborators in the United States, Italy and Spain. Subjects who had been exposed to COVID-19, were actively infected with it, or had recovered from it provided the deeply sampled blood TCRbeta repertoires that made up the dataset. Samples came from the ongoing ImmuneRACE study (first 160 participants) plus 1,254 subjects from 6 global collaborators. Nearly every sample came with metadata listing a de-identified subject ID, COVID-19 status, age in years and sex. The material from the prospective study consisted of cDNA or gDNA derived from T cells, B-cell-depleted T cells, or PBMCs. Where available, HLA class I and class II types were taken from metadata supplied by the sample provider and were not determined by assay-based typing. The repertoires were made available in a free public database intended to serve as a resource for research on the immune response to SARS-CoV-2. The research as a whole found: How much clinical and demographic metadata was included differed by source and by participant, and the metadata was provided uncurated.

CDR1 is given as WNHNN and CDR2 as SYGVQD, both from the germline V gene (reference sequence). At the junction V is shortened by 6 bases and J by 3 bases, with 13 bases in between. CDR3 length: 14 amino acids, cysteine to phenylalanine. Only the CDR3 DNA stays, 42 bases, in frame from base 1. The immunoSEQ Assay, a bias-controlled multiplex PCR, was used to amplify TCRbeta CDR3 regions from genomic DNA. Turning to the authors' computational methods: Nucleated cell counts per sample were estimated from amplification of reference gene primers within the assay. To quantify the absolute abundance of each unique TCRbeta CDR3 rearrangement, sequence reads were collapsed and filtered. For each sample, productive Simpson clonality was calculated as the square root of Simpson's diversity index over productive rearrangements. TCRdb's version of the immuneACCESS table is confined to in-frame rearrangements and falls short of the full clone set. An unresolved V gene accounts for under half of the shortfall where checked; the remainder is of unknown origin. The V and J calls and clone size were taken over from that table, and D and trimming were inferred from the DNA. Across this sample there are approximately 150,000 clones, with roughly 84% seen only once. Of the sample, 12% to 15% is held by the ten largest clones.

Participants in the prospective study were enrolled through a virtual design, were aged about 18 to 100 years, and lived in under 25 United States geographic areas. Cohort assignment in the prospective study relied on participant-reported clinical history from a screening survey and a study questionnaire. Recovered participants in ImmuneRACE Cohort 3 were defined by two consecutive negative NP/OP PCR tests, clearance by a healthcare professional, or resolution of symptoms. Each participant in the prospective study had whole blood, serum and a nasopharyngeal or oropharyngeal swab collected by mobile phlebotomists. Participants in the prospective study had the option to provide additional blood draws and questionnaires over an approximately 2-month period. Before DNA extraction, blood samples from the prospective study were shipped at room temperature or frozen. On this clone itself: Its antigen is unknown. No base quality information exists; no much larger clone differs at one position.

The chain is made from TRBV10-1 and TRBJ2-3, with no confident D gene call. The TCR was taken from a man over 45 who had recovered from COVID-19. The sample was PBMCs or T cells enriched from blood (not recorded which). CDR3 reads: CASSAQTLTDTQYF. The base sequence is TGCGCCAGCAGCGCCCAAACTCTGACAGATACGCAGTATTTT.